This TCR beta chain was retrieved from a study of early T cells in non-severe SARS-CoV-2 infection. The CDR3 runs 17 residues. V was cut by 5 bases and J by 1 base, with 17 bases left in between. TCRdb redid the calling of the 5' RACE reads with MiXCR, one entry per CDR3 protein. The top ten hold around a fifth of the sample, which has 95,000 to 150,000 distinct CDR3 sequences, around 14% seen once. The chain combines TRBV12-3 or TRBV12-4 with TRBJ2-2; TRBD1 is a possible D gene (6 bases). The source is an adult who was a healthcare worker with PCR-confirmed SARS-CoV-2 infection or an uninfected control (not recorded which). The material sequenced was whole blood. The CDR3 nucleotides read TGTGCCAGCAGTCCTAGGGTGGGGACAAGGAACACCGGGGAGCTGTTTTTT. As protein: CASSPRVGTRNTGELFF.